Listed below are T cell receptor beta chains from one sample, sequenced in a study of cytomegalovirus exposure and HLA in healthy donors. Clones were sequenced by immunoSEQ multiplex PCR, and TCRdb holds only the in-frame ones, with some missing. The data show some 170,000 clones, with around 75% seen just once and 2.5% to 3% held by the top ten. Sequencing was performed on PBMCs. Every receptor here comes from a woman aged 50 to 60 in good health and CMV-seropositive. CDR3s include the opening cysteine and the closing phenylalanine or tryptophan. A D gene is named only where the DNA matches it firmly. Part of the rows lack a size; the others show once, few, many or a class for expanded clones.

j_gene,v_gene,d_gene,abundance,CDR3nt,CDR3aa
TRBJ2-1,TRBV5-6,.,.,TGTGCCAGCAGCCATTTTGCGGGACAGAGCTCCTACAATGAGCAGTTCTTC,CASSHFAGQSSYNEQFF
TRBJ2-1,TRBV23-1,TRBD1,.,TGCGCCAGCAGTCAAGTGTATTTAGATACAGGGGGCTTGAATGAGCAGTTCTTC,CASSQVYLDTGGLNEQFF
TRBJ1-1,TRBV5-1,TRBD1,.,TGCGCCAGCAGCTTAGGACAGGGGGCTGAAGCTTTCTTT,CASSLGQGAEAFF
TRBJ2-7,TRBV7-9,.,few,TGTGCCAGCAGCTTAGTTGCGGGAGACAGGATTACCTACGAGCAGTACTTC,CASSLVAGDRITYEQYF
TRBJ2-1,TRBV27,TRBD2,.,TGTGCCAGCAGTTTACTCCTAGCGGGGGTGGCCCATGCGCAGTTCTTC,CASSLLLAGVAHAQFF
TRBJ2-6,TRBV2,.,.,TGTGCCAGCAGTGAAGCAATGCAGGCCACTCTCGGATTTACAAGTACTGGGGCCAACGTCCTGACTTTC,CASSEAMQATLGFTSTGANVLTF
TRBJ1-1,TRBV6-5,TRBD1,.,TGTGCCAGCGATGACAGGGCCAGAGGGTGGACTGAAGCTTTCTTT,CASDDRARGWTEAFF
TRBJ1-2,TRBV11-2,.,.,TGTGCCAGTAGTACTTATCTCCTTGAGTATGGCTACACCTTC,CASSTYLLEYGYTF
TRBJ1-1,TRBV6-6,.,.,TGTGCCAGCAGTATTTCGCGTGGTGAAGCTTTCTTT,CASSISRGEAFF
TRBJ2-5,TRBV10-3,TRBD1,.,TGTGCCATCAGCGGGACAGGGGGTACAGAGACCCAGTACTTC,CAISGTGGTETQYF
TRBJ1-2,TRBV4-1,.,.,TGCGCCAGCAGCCAGCCGATGGGCCCTACGCTGTCCTATGGCTACACCTTC,CASSQPMGPTLSYGYTF
TRBJ1-6,TRBV7-9,.,.,TGTGCCAGCAGTTTACAATCCGGGTATAATTCACCCCTCCACTTT,CASSLQSGYNSPLHF
TRBJ2-7,TRBV2,.,.,TGTGCCAGCAACGTGGGGAGGGAGCAGTACTTC,CASNVGREQYF
TRBJ1-5,TRBV2,.,.,TGTGCCAGCAGTGAAGACTTCAATCAGCCCCAGCATTTT,CASSEDFNQPQHF
TRBJ2-3,TRBV5-1,.,.,TGCGCCAGCAGCTTGGGCGCTCAGGGTAGTGCAGATACGCAGTATTTT,CASSLGAQGSADTQYF
TRBJ2-2,TRBV5-1,.,.,TGCGCCAGCAGCCTTGACAGGTTGGGAACCGGGGAGCTGTTTTTT,CASSLDRLGTGELFF
TRBJ1-6,TRBV2,.,.,TGTGCCACCTATTGGGGAGGAAATTCACCCCTCCACTTT,CATYWGGNSPLHF